This TCR beta chain was captured by sequencing in a study of T cells in Graves' hyperthyroidism and ophthalmopathy. Study-wide context: Peripheral blood was taken when the disease was first diagnosed, before any treatment began. Study conclusions and caveats: Among thyroid clonotypes expanded above 0.001, most also appeared in blood.

CDR3 length: 13 amino acids. With 5 bases removed from V and 8 bases from J, the gap between germline ends came to 13 bases. Regions amplified from RNA transcripts were the TCR beta CDR3 regions. First-round RT-PCR with HTBI primers amplified the TCR CDR3 region. TCRdb re-analysed the multiplex PCR reads in MiXCR, keeping a single row per CDR3 protein. The repertoire holds 340,000 or so distinct CDR3 sequences, approximately 22% seen once, with less than 65% in the top ten. This clonotype has ten or more counts. The antigen remains unidentified. The sequence was obtained from a woman in her forties or fifties with Graves' hyperthyroidism. The sample was blood. The V call is TRBV12-3 or TRBV12-4, the J call TRBJ2-1; no clear D gene. The CDR3 DNA follows: TGTGCCAGCAGTACAGACGGAACGGATGAGCAGTTCTTC. It encodes CASSTDGTDEQFF.